This T cell receptor (beta chain) was recovered during a study of blood T cell repertoires in COVID-19. Overall study: Whether acute or convalescent, the COVID-19 samples came from the United States, Italy and Spain. PBMCs, B-cell-depleted T cells, or T cells provided the cDNA or gDNA that made up the material.

Original data processing: Nucleated cell counts were estimated from reference gene primer amplification. The assay was immunoSEQ multiplex PCR, and TCRdb's table has in-frame clones only and misses some. Clone size and the V and J calls come from that table; the DNA yielded D and trimming. The sample has fewer than 350,000 clones; roughly 89% are singletons. Followed over time, Seattle patients had been enrolled while infection was active. Germline V gene data show CDR1 as SGHRS and CDR2 as YFSETQ. Between the trimmed V and J ends, which lost 0 bases and 0 bases, there was a span of 10 bases. The CDR3 contains 16 residues.

Sample: peripheral blood. The chain links TRBV5-1 to TRBJ2-1; D possibly corresponds to TRBD1 (5 bases). The sequence was collected from a woman between 55 and 75 years old with COVID-19, enrolled during active disease. DNA for the CDR3: TGCGCCAGCAGCTTGGGACAGCGAAACTCCTACAATGAGCAGTTCTTC. This translates into CASSLGQRNSYNEQFF.